The sequence of this T cell receptor (beta chain) was determined in a study of cytomegalovirus exposure and HLA in healthy donors. The PCR employed 60 Vbeta primers together with 13 Jbeta primers. In the authors' methods: Later, roughly 86 million unique TCR beta chains were counted in an analysis, and some 9.9 million of them were shared. The assay was immunoSEQ multiplex PCR, and TCRdb's table has in-frame clones only and misses some. V, J and clone size reflect that table, while D and trimming were determined from the DNA. Seen here are under 200,000 clones, about 80% observed once, and the top ten hold under 1.5%. Looked up from germline, CDR1 is MNHEY and CDR2 is SMNVEV (reference sequence). V was shortened by 3 bases and J by 3 bases, with 12 bases between the two germline ends. The CDR3 sequence is 14 residues long. Study-wide points: TCR beta V- and J-gene trimming was later associated with a missense DCLRE1C variant. Among TCR beta chains of equal frequency, HLA-associated ones were more clonally expanded in a later analysis.

Notes on this clone: As yet, its antigen is unknown.

Material for sequencing was PBMCs. V is TRBV27 and J is TRBJ2-7; D may be TRBD1 (6 bases). The sequence was collected from a man aged 30-40 years in good health and CMV-seronegative. For the CDR3, the DNA is TGTGCCAGCAGTTTTACACAGGGTCTCTACGAGCAGTACTTC. This sequence encodes CASSFTQGLYEQYF.